These T cell receptor beta chains were read from a single sample in a study of T-cell memory formation after mild COVID-19. MiXCR, run by TCRdb on the 5' RACE reads, gives a single entry per CDR3 protein. The sample has 300,000 to 400,000 distinct CDR3 sequences; 15% are singletons. Material: PBMCs or a T cell subset sorted from them (not recorded which). These receptors were taken from a young man who had mild COVID-19 (a few samples of this study predate the infection). Cell type and time point are not known. Each CDR3 is given with its conserved first and last residue. Each record gives: CDR3 length, D gene, clone size, V gene, J gene, CDR3 protein, CDR3 DNA. D genes are given only for firm matches. Size is omitted from some rows. Given values are once, few, many or a class for expanded clones.

CDR3 length: 12; D gene: NA; clone size: once; V gene: TRBV20-1; J gene: TRBJ2-1; CDR3 protein: CSARAWGHEQFF; CDR3 DNA: TGCAGTGCTCGCGCGTGGGGGCATGAGCAGTTCTTC
CDR3 length: 16; D gene: NA; clone size: few; V gene: TRBV5-1; J gene: TRBJ2-3; CDR3 protein: CASSLNAGAITDTQYF; CDR3 DNA: TGCGCCAGCAGCTTGAATGCGGGGGCCATCACAGATACGCAGTATTTT
CDR3 length: 13; D gene: NA; clone size: NA; V gene: TRBV18; J gene: TRBJ1-2; CDR3 protein: CASSSGTDDGYTF; CDR3 DNA: TGTGCCAGCTCATCCGGGACGGACGATGGCTACACCTTC
CDR3 length: 16; D gene: TRBD1; clone size: few; V gene: TRBV7-2; J gene: TRBJ2-1; CDR3 protein: CASSSQGAVVGNEQFF; CDR3 DNA: TGTGCCAGCAGCTCACAGGGGGCAGTTGTAGGCAATGAGCAGTTCTTC
CDR3 length: 12; D gene: NA; clone size: few; V gene: TRBV12-3/TRBV12-4; J gene: TRBJ2-3; CDR3 protein: CASTGPILVQYF; CDR3 DNA: TGTGCCAGCACGGGACCGATCTTAGTGCAGTATTTT
CDR3 length: 12; D gene: NA; clone size: many; V gene: TRBV6-5; J gene: TRBJ1-2; CDR3 protein: CASSFDSYGYTF; CDR3 DNA: TGTGCCAGCAGTTTCGACAGCTATGGCTACACCTTC
CDR3 length: 22; D gene: TRBD1; clone size: NA; V gene: TRBV12-3/TRBV12-4; J gene: TRBJ2-6; CDR3 protein: CASSSGPGQALSGASGANVLTF; CDR3 DNA: TGTGCCAGCAGTTCGGGCCCGGGACAGGCTCTATCGGGTGCTTCTGGGGCCAACGTCCTGACTTTC
CDR3 length: 14; D gene: NA; clone size: few; V gene: TRBV6-2/TRBV6-3; J gene: TRBJ2-2; CDR3 protein: CAMRRSGDTGELFF; CDR3 DNA: TGTGCCATGCGACGATCGGGGGACACCGGGGAGCTGTTTTTT
CDR3 length: 13; D gene: TRBD1; clone size: NA; V gene: TRBV12-3/TRBV12-4; J gene: TRBJ1-5; CDR3 protein: CASSFRGRQPQHF; CDR3 DNA: TGTGCCAGCAGTTTTAGGGGGCGTCAGCCCCAGCATTTT
CDR3 length: 14; D gene: TRBD1; clone size: few; V gene: TRBV6-2/TRBV6-3; J gene: TRBJ2-3; CDR3 protein: CASSYSDRGPTQYF; CDR3 DNA: TGTGCCAGCAGTTACTCGGACAGGGGGCCCACGCAGTATTTT
CDR3 length: 12; D gene: NA; clone size: NA; V gene: TRBV6-5; J gene: TRBJ1-6; CDR3 protein: CASRQPNSPLHF; CDR3 DNA: TGTGCCAGCAGACAACCGAATTCACCCCTCCACTTT
CDR3 length: 15; D gene: NA; clone size: NA; V gene: TRBV6-5; J gene: TRBJ1-6; CDR3 protein: CASSHRDFGNSPLHF; CDR3 DNA: TGTGCCAGCAGTCACAGGGACTTTGGTAATTCACCCCTCCACTTT
CDR3 length: 13; D gene: NA; clone size: few; V gene: TRBV27; J gene: TRBJ2-5; CDR3 protein: CASSFRVRETQYF; CDR3 DNA: TGTGCCAGCAGTTTTCGGGTTCGCGAGACCCAGTACTTC
CDR3 length: 15; D gene: NA; clone size: few; V gene: TRBV27; J gene: TRBJ1-1; CDR3 protein: CASSLFGGMGTEAFF; CDR3 DNA: TGTGCCAGCAGTTTATTCGGGGGTATGGGCACTGAAGCTTTCTTT
CDR3 length: 16; D gene: NA; clone size: many; V gene: TRBV20-1; J gene: TRBJ2-5; CDR3 protein: CSARRFPPKTQETQYF; CDR3 DNA: TGCAGTGCTAGGCGGTTTCCGCCAAAAACTCAAGAGACCCAGTACTTC
CDR3 length: 16; D gene: TRBD1; clone size: NA; V gene: TRBV4-3; J gene: TRBJ2-7; CDR3 protein: CASSPAPDRELGEQYF; CDR3 DNA: TGCGCCAGCAGCCCGGCCCCGGACAGGGAACTGGGCGAGCAGTACTTC
CDR3 length: 15; D gene: NA; clone size: NA; V gene: TRBV7-6; J gene: TRBJ1-6; CDR3 protein: CASSLRPGRESPLHF; CDR3 DNA: TGTGCCAGCAGCTTACGACCGGGGCGTGAGTCACCCCTCCACTTT
CDR3 length: 10; D gene: NA; clone size: NA; V gene: TRBV29-1; J gene: TRBJ2-1; CDR3 protein: CSVGRDEQFF; CDR3 DNA: TGCAGCGTTGGGAGGGATGAGCAGTTCTTC
CDR3 length: 13; D gene: NA; clone size: NA; V gene: TRBV14; J gene: TRBJ1-6; CDR3 protein: CASSQGNYSPLHF; CDR3 DNA: TGTGCCAGCAGCCAAGGAAATTATTCACCCCTCCACTTT
CDR3 length: 16; D gene: TRBD2; clone size: few; V gene: TRBV12-3/TRBV12-4; J gene: TRBJ2-3; CDR3 protein: CASSLAPSGGQDTQYF; CDR3 DNA: TGTGCCAGCAGTTTAGCGCCAAGCGGGGGACAAGATACGCAGTATTTT
CDR3 length: 14; D gene: NA; clone size: NA; V gene: TRBV20-1; J gene: TRBJ1-4; CDR3 protein: CSAREPPFGEKLFF; CDR3 DNA: TGCAGTGCTAGAGAGCCGCCATTCGGGGAAAAACTGTTTTTT
CDR3 length: 15; D gene: TRBD2; clone size: NA; V gene: TRBV12-3/TRBV12-4; J gene: TRBJ2-1; CDR3 protein: CASSFYSGGINEQFF; CDR3 DNA: TGTGCCAGCAGTTTTTACAGCGGGGGGATCAATGAGCAGTTCTTC
CDR3 length: 13; D gene: NA; clone size: few; V gene: TRBV23-1; J gene: TRBJ1-5; CDR3 protein: CASSPGRKVPQHF; CDR3 DNA: TGCGCCAGCTCCCCAGGACGGAAGGTGCCCCAGCATTTT
CDR3 length: 15; D gene: NA; clone size: few; V gene: TRBV28; J gene: TRBJ2-3; CDR3 protein: CASSLKGPGTDTQYF; CDR3 DNA: TGTGCCAGCAGTTTGAAGGGGCCAGGCACAGATACGCAGTATTTT
CDR3 length: 17; D gene: TRBD1; clone size: many; V gene: TRBV24-1; J gene: TRBJ2-3; CDR3 protein: CATSDPLTGGVADTQYF; CDR3 DNA: TGTGCCACCAGTGATCCGTTGACAGGGGGGGTTGCAGATACGCAGTATTTT
CDR3 length: 13; D gene: NA; clone size: NA; V gene: TRBV5-5; J gene: TRBJ2-7; CDR3 protein: CASSMVGGGEQYF; CDR3 DNA: TGTGCCAGTAGTATGGTCGGGGGAGGCGAGCAGTACTTC
CDR3 length: 15; D gene: NA; clone size: few; V gene: TRBV7-9; J gene: TRBJ2-7; CDR3 protein: CASSGGTANLYEQYF; CDR3 DNA: TGTGCCAGCAGCGGAGGGACAGCTAACCTTTACGAGCAGTACTTC
CDR3 length: 17; D gene: NA; clone size: NA; V gene: TRBV11-2; J gene: TRBJ2-2; CDR3 protein: CASTIMSWGRNTGELFF; CDR3 DNA: TGTGCCAGCACCATTATGTCGTGGGGGCGAAACACCGGGGAGCTGTTTTTT
CDR3 length: 13; D gene: TRBD1; clone size: NA; V gene: TRBV14; J gene: TRBJ2-1; CDR3 protein: CASSPRTGAEQFF; CDR3 DNA: TGTGCCAGCAGCCCTCGGACAGGGGCTGAGCAGTTCTTC
CDR3 length: 13; D gene: TRBD1; clone size: NA; V gene: TRBV6-2/TRBV6-3; J gene: TRBJ2-5; CDR3 protein: CASSADRGATQYF; CDR3 DNA: TGTGCCAGCAGTGCCGACAGGGGCGCGACCCAGTACTTC
CDR3 length: 14; D gene: TRBD1; clone size: many; V gene: TRBV7-2; J gene: TRBJ1-6; CDR3 protein: CASSSQGPNSPLHF; CDR3 DNA: TGTGCCAGCAGCTCACAGGGGCCCAATTCACCCCTCCACTTT
CDR3 length: 15; D gene: NA; clone size: few; V gene: TRBV7-6; J gene: TRBJ2-2; CDR3 protein: CASSLNREGTGELFF; CDR3 DNA: TGTGCCAGCAGCTTAAACAGGGAGGGGACCGGGGAGCTGTTTTTT
CDR3 length: 15; D gene: NA; clone size: NA; V gene: TRBV9; J gene: TRBJ2-1; CDR3 protein: CASSPGVGNYNEQFF; CDR3 DNA: TGTGCCAGCAGCCCAGGGGTAGGCAACTACAATGAGCAGTTCTTC
CDR3 length: 16; D gene: TRBD1; clone size: NA; V gene: TRBV7-9; J gene: TRBJ1-6; CDR3 protein: CASSPDRGGLTSPLHF; CDR3 DNA: TGTGCCAGCAGCCCGGACAGGGGAGGCCTAACTTCACCCCTCCACTTT
CDR3 length: 16; D gene: TRBD2; clone size: few; V gene: TRBV5-6; J gene: TRBJ2-3; CDR3 protein: CASSSGSGGSTDTQYF; CDR3 DNA: TGTGCCAGCAGCTCAGGGAGCGGGGGTAGCACAGATACGCAGTATTTT
CDR3 length: 14; D gene: NA; clone size: NA; V gene: TRBV5-1; J gene: TRBJ1-1; CDR3 protein: CASSLRGGDTEAFF; CDR3 DNA: TGCGCCAGCAGCTTGAGAGGGGGAGACACTGAAGCTTTCTTT
CDR3 length: 17; D gene: NA; clone size: few; V gene: TRBV4-1; J gene: TRBJ2-3; CDR3 protein: CASSSTPAIVSTDTQYF; CDR3 DNA: TGCGCCAGCAGCTCAACCCCGGCGATCGTTAGCACAGATACGCAGTATTTT
CDR3 length: 13; D gene: NA; clone size: few; V gene: TRBV6-5; J gene: TRBJ2-7; CDR3 protein: CASSYQGMGEQYF; CDR3 DNA: TGTGCCAGCAGTTACCAGGGAATGGGCGAGCAGTACTTC
CDR3 length: 15; D gene: TRBD2; clone size: many; V gene: TRBV10-3; J gene: TRBJ2-5; CDR3 protein: CAISEGGGARETQYF; CDR3 DNA: TGTGCCATCAGTGAAGGCGGGGGGGCCCGTGAGACCCAGTACTTC
CDR3 length: 13; D gene: TRBD1; clone size: few; V gene: TRBV5-1; J gene: TRBJ2-5; CDR3 protein: CASRGTGMETQYF; CDR3 DNA: TGCGCCAGCAGGGGGACAGGGATGGAGACCCAGTACTTC
CDR3 length: 15; D gene: TRBD1; clone size: few; V gene: TRBV12-3/TRBV12-4; J gene: TRBJ1-4; CDR3 protein: CASTLRDSTNEKLFF; CDR3 DNA: TGTGCCAGCACCCTTCGGGACAGTACTAATGAAAAACTGTTTTTT
CDR3 length: 14; D gene: NA; clone size: NA; V gene: TRBV4-1; J gene: TRBJ1-1; CDR3 protein: CASSQVKGQTEAFF; CDR3 DNA: TGCGCCAGCAGCCAAGTTAAAGGACAGACTGAAGCTTTCTTT
CDR3 length: 15; D gene: NA; clone size: NA; V gene: TRBV7-2; J gene: TRBJ2-5; CDR3 protein: CASSLVRGVQETQYF; CDR3 DNA: TGTGCCAGCAGCTTAGTTCGCGGGGTCCAAGAGACCCAGTACTTC
CDR3 length: 15; D gene: TRBD1; clone size: NA; V gene: TRBV28; J gene: TRBJ1-3; CDR3 protein: CASSLSRGWGNTIYF; CDR3 DNA: TGTGCCAGCAGTTTATCCAGGGGGTGGGGAAACACCATATATTTT
CDR3 length: 14; D gene: TRBD1; clone size: NA; V gene: TRBV12-3/TRBV12-4; J gene: TRBJ1-4; CDR3 protein: CASSQTGVGEKLFF; CDR3 DNA: TGTGCCAGCAGCCAGACAGGGGTCGGTGAAAAACTGTTTTTT
CDR3 length: 14; D gene: NA; clone size: few; V gene: TRBV10-3; J gene: TRBJ2-2; CDR3 protein: CAIRGRWSTGELFF; CDR3 DNA: TGTGCCATCAGAGGAAGATGGAGCACCGGGGAGCTGTTTTTT
CDR3 length: 15; D gene: NA; clone size: NA; V gene: TRBV5-1; J gene: TRBJ1-1; CDR3 protein: CASSGGGGPDTEAFF; CDR3 DNA: TGCGCCAGCAGCGGTGGGGGGGGCCCGGACACTGAAGCTTTCTTT
CDR3 length: 12; D gene: NA; clone size: NA; V gene: TRBV9; J gene: TRBJ2-3; CDR3 protein: CASSQDTDTQYF; CDR3 DNA: TGTGCCAGCAGTCAGGACACAGATACGCAGTATTTT
CDR3 length: 14; D gene: NA; clone size: NA; V gene: TRBV30; J gene: TRBJ2-6; CDR3 protein: CAWDYTFGANVLTF; CDR3 DNA: TGTGCCTGGGATTATACGTTTGGGGCCAACGTCCTGACTTTC
CDR3 length: 14; D gene: NA; clone size: NA; V gene: TRBV6-6; J gene: TRBJ2-7; CDR3 protein: CASSGQEGSYEQYF; CDR3 DNA: TGTGCCAGCAGTGGACAGGAGGGCTCCTACGAGCAGTACTTC
CDR3 length: 11; D gene: NA; clone size: few; V gene: TRBV2; J gene: TRBJ2-3; CDR3 protein: CANSGSDTQYF; CDR3 DNA: TGTGCCAATTCCGGGTCAGATACGCAGTATTTT
CDR3 length: 16; D gene: NA; clone size: many; V gene: TRBV7-9; J gene: TRBJ2-1; CDR3 protein: CASSRGPQGRRNEQFF; CDR3 DNA: TGTGCCAGCAGCAGGGGCCCCCAGGGACGTCGGAATGAGCAGTTCTTC
CDR3 length: 11; D gene: NA; clone size: few; V gene: TRBV7-2; J gene: TRBJ2-1; CDR3 protein: CASSQQVPWFF; CDR3 DNA: TGTGCCAGCAGCCAACAGGTACCCTGGTTCTTC
CDR3 length: 15; D gene: NA; clone size: NA; V gene: TRBV9; J gene: TRBJ1-4; CDR3 protein: CASSVGGAGNEKLFF; CDR3 DNA: TGTGCCAGCAGCGTAGGAGGGGCCGGGAATGAAAAACTGTTTTTT
CDR3 length: 15; D gene: NA; clone size: NA; V gene: TRBV5-1; J gene: TRBJ1-1; CDR3 protein: CASSLVRGLNTEAFF; CDR3 DNA: TGCGCCAGCAGCTTGGTTCGGGGTCTAAACACTGAAGCTTTCTTT